These T cell receptor beta chains were read from a single sample in a study of T cell repertoires in cytomegalovirus infection. TCRdb ran MiXCR on the reads and lists one entry per CDR3 protein. The table lists about a million distinct CDR3 sequences, 31% of them singletons, with 11% to 15% in the top ten. No cognate antigen is known for these TCRs. Sequences were derived from cultured CD8+ T cells from PBMCs, sampled from culture after CMV antigen stimulation. The receptor source for this set is a human donor in good health (CMV status not recorded). Some clones in this sample may be carry-over from other donors' samples. The CDR3 runs from the conserved cysteine through the conserved F or W. D genes are given only for firm matches. The size of a clone is reported for some rows only, either as once, few or many, or as a class for expanded clones.

>TRBV12-3/TRBV12-4|few|TRBJ1-6|NA
TGTGCCAGCAGTTCACTACTAGAATCACCCCTCCACTTT
CASSSLLESPLHF
>TRBV7-9|few|TRBJ1-1|NA
TGTGCCAGCAGGTTAGCAGGGCGGAACACTGAAGCTTTCTTT
CASRLAGRNTEAFF
>TRBV7-6|few|TRBJ2-5|TRBD2
TGTGCCAGCAGCTTACCAACCGGGGGGAATCAGTACTTC
CASSLPTGGNQYF
>TRBV6-1|NA|TRBJ2-1|NA
TGTGCCAGCATTCCGTACGGGAATGAGCAGTTCTTC
CASIPYGNEQFF
>TRBV19|NA|TRBJ1-1|NA
TGTGCCAGTAGTATAGGCGGAATCGGCACTGAAGCTTTCTTT
CASSIGGIGTEAFF
>TRBV5-1|NA|TRBJ2-7|NA
TGCGCCAGGAACTACGAGCAGTACTTC
CARNYEQYF
>TRBV7-9|NA|TRBJ2-5|NA
TGTGCCAGCAGCAAATCGGGACATGGGGAGACCCAGTACTTC
CASSKSGHGETQYF
>TRBV15|few|TRBJ1-1|NA
TGTGCCACCAGCAGAGTAAATCATGGCACTGAAGCTTTCTTT
CATSRVNHGTEAFF
>TRBV7-9|many|TRBJ2-2|TRBD2
TGTGCCGGAAGACTAGCGGGGACCGGGGAGCTGTTTTTT
CAGRLAGTGELFF
>TRBV6-2/TRBV6-3|NA|TRBJ1-1|NA
TGTGCCAGCAGTTACCAACAGCTTACTGAAGCTTTCTTT
CASSYQQLTEAFF
>TRBV12-3/TRBV12-4|NA|TRBJ2-2|TRBD2
TGTGCCAGCAGTTGGCATGGGACTAAAACCGGGGAGCTGTTTTTT
CASSWHGTKTGELFF
>TRBV6-2/TRBV6-3|NA|TRBJ2-1|TRBD2
TGTGCCAGCAATCGGGGGGACAATGAGCAGTTCTTC
CASNRGDNEQFF
>TRBV27|many|TRBJ2-3|TRBD2
TGTGCCAGCAGAACGGGGGGTCCAGATACGCAGTATTTT
CASRTGGPDTQYF
>TRBV6-2/TRBV6-3|NA|TRBJ1-2|NA
TGTGCCAGCAGGTTTGTGGATGGCTACACCTTC
CASRFVDGYTF
>TRBV5-1|NA|TRBJ2-2|TRBD1
TGCGCCAGCACACAGGGGGCCGGGGAGCTGTTTTTT
CASTQGAGELFF
>TRBV19|NA|TRBJ2-2|TRBD1
TGTGCCAGTAGCCAAACAGGGGGCCGGGGCAACACCGGGGAGCTGTTTTTT
CASSQTGGRGNTGELFF
>TRBV7-2|many|TRBJ2-3|TRBD2
TGTGCCAGTCATACCGGGACTACACCATCCACAGATACGCAGTATTTT
CASHTGTTPSTDTQYF
>TRBV27|NA|TRBJ2-7|NA
TGTGCCAGCAGTGCCACACGGGTGGGCGAGCAGTACTTC
CASSATRVGEQYF
>TRBV19|NA|TRBJ1-1|TRBD1
TGTGCCAGTAGATTAGAACAGGGGGACACTGAAGCTTTCTTT
CASRLEQGDTEAFF
>TRBV9|NA|TRBJ2-3|TRBD2
TGTGCCAGCAGCGTAGAATGGGGGGGGAATACGCAGTATTTT
CASSVEWGGNTQYF
>TRBV11-1|many|TRBJ2-1|NA
TGTGCCAGCAGCCCTGACAGGACGTTCTACAATGAGCAGTTCTTC
CASSPDRTFYNEQFF
>TRBV7-4|NA|TRBJ2-5|NA
TGTGCCAGCAGCTTAGGAATATTTTTGCCGGGCAGGGGAAAACAAGAGACCCAGTACTTC
CASSLGIFLPGRGKQETQYF
>TRBV18|once|TRBJ1-5|NA
TGTGCCAGCTCACCTCCTGAGGGGCAGCCCCAGCATTTT
CASSPPEGQPQHF
>TRBV7-6|NA|TRBJ2-1|NA
TGTGCCAGCACCCTTAGCCCCTACAATGAGCAGTTCTTC
CASTLSPYNEQFF
>TRBV2|few|TRBJ2-2|NA
TGTGCCAGCAGTGAAAAGCGTCCCTGGTTTAACACCGGGGAGCTGTTTTTT
CASSEKRPWFNTGELFF
>TRBV13|NA|TRBJ2-2|NA
TGTGCCAGCAGCTTCGGACTAATCGGGAGTACGGGGGAGCTGTTTTTT
CASSFGLIGSTGELFF